Presented here are 13 T cell receptor beta chains from one specimen sequenced in a study of cytomegalovirus exposure and HLA in healthy donors. Primers for the PCR totalled 60 Vbeta and 13 Jbeta. Assay used: immunoSEQ multiplex PCR; TCRdb lists only in-frame clones, some missing. The top ten hold approximately 0.8% of the sample, which has 99,000 or so clones, roughly 15% seen once. The sample was PBMCs. Receptors originate from a female donor in good health and CMV-seronegative.

In this sample, this clone turned up a few times. The rearrangement joins TRBV10-3 to TRBJ2-7, with TRBD1 identical over 8 bases. The CDR3 length is 16 residues. The ends lost 2 bases at V and 7 bases at J; junction bases unmatched: 13. Germline V gene sequence: CDR1 ENHRY, CDR2 SYGVKD. The CDR3 DNA follows: TGTGCCATCAGTGAGCCCACGGGACAGGCTTCGGGTGAGCAGTACTTC. The encoded protein is CAISEPTGQASGEQYF.

This clone has only a few counts. The chain joins TRBV2 to TRBJ1-1, with 9 bases aligning to TRBD1. Germline V gives CDR1 SNHLY, CDR2 FYNNEI. The CDR3 covers 15 residues. The V gene end was trimmed by 4 bases and the J gene end by 4 bases; junction bases not matched to a gene: 7. DNA for the CDR3: TGTGCCAGCAGTGCCGAGGGACAGGGCCTCACTGAAGCTTTCTTT. It translates to CASSAEGQGLTEAFF.

The chain has TRBV4-3 and TRBJ1-2, with a weak D call TRBD1 (5 bases). This CDR3 is built from 15 residues. Germline V gene lookup returns CDR1 LGHNA and CDR2 YSLEER. V was shortened by 4 bases and J by 4 bases, with 16 bases between the two germline ends. The CDR3 bases are TGCGCCAGCAGCCCAACGGGGGGGACGAGCTATGGCTACACCTTC. Its protein is CASSPTGGTSYGYTF.

The rearrangement links TRBV19 to TRBJ2-6, with 16 positions matching TRBD2. Losses at the gene ends were 6 bases for V and 2 bases for J; bases not matched to a gene: 1. Germline V gene lookup returns CDR1 LNHDA and CDR2 SQIVND (reference sequence). The length of the CDR3 is 17 residues. Here the CDR3 reads CASRGLAGGPGANVLTF. DNA of the CDR3: TGTGCCAGTAGGGGACTAGCGGGGGGGCCTGGGGCCAACGTCCTGACTTTC.

This clone was detected a few times. Additional DNA sequences in this sample encode the identical CDR3. The chain couples TRBV5-4 to TRBJ2-1, with TRBD2 matching 13 bases. Germline V gene data show CDR1 as SGHNT and CDR2 as YYREEE (reference sequence). The CDR3 consists of 17 residues. V lost 4 bases, J lost 5 bases, and 9 bases stayed unmatched. CDR3 in DNA: TGTGCCAGCAGCACCGCACCGGGACTAGCGGGAAACAATGAGCAGTTCTTC. Amino acid sequence: CASSTAPGLAGNNEQFF.

This clone occurred a few times. V usage is TRBV19 and J usage is TRBJ1-6, with 8 bases that match TRBD1. Germline V CDR1 and CDR2: LNHDA, SQIVND (reference sequence). V was clipped by 7 bases and J by 8 bases; unmatched bases: 10. CDR3 length: 15 residues. CDR3 sequence reads: CASTYFPDRDSPLHF. Written as DNA, the CDR3 is TGTGCCAGTACCTATTTCCCGGACAGGGATTCACCCCTCCACTTT.

This clone was observed a few times. V usage is TRBV6-6 and J usage is TRBJ2-7, with 9 positions matching TRBD1. CDR3 length: 12 amino acids. Germline CDR1 is MNHNY and CDR2 is SVGAGI (reference sequence). Germline trimming cut 1 base from V and 12 bases from J; bases unmatched to any gene: 4. As DNA, the CDR3 is TGTGCCAGCAGTTACTTGGACAGGGGACTGTACTTC. Its translation is CASSYLDRGLYF.

The V and J genes are TRBV29-1 and TRBJ2-5, with D hard to call. Germline CDR1 and CDR2: SQVTM and ANQGSEA. CDR3 length: 11 amino acids. V gave up 4 bases and J gave up 5 bases, with 8 bases separating them. The CDR3 nucleotides are TGCAGCGTTGCTGACTGGGAGACCCAGTACTTC. This sequence encodes CSVADWETQYF.

The rearrangement uses TRBV2 and TRBJ2-2; D is unresolved. CDR1 and CDR2 (germline): SNHLY, FYNNEI. The ends were cut back, 3 bases at V and 14 bases at J, with 19 bases in the middle. This CDR3 contains 14 residues. The CDR3 spells CASSDPRESSLLFF. In nucleotides, the CDR3 is TGTGCCAGCAGTGATCCCCGCGAGTCAAGTCTCCTGTTTTTT.

The chain joins TRBV19 to TRBJ1-5; perhaps TRBD1 as D (5 bases). CDR1 is LNHDA, CDR2 SQIVND, per germline (reference sequence). Trimming removed 7 bases from V and 3 bases from J, with 22 bases in between. The CDR3 covers 17 residues. The CDR3 DNA sequence: TGTGCCAGTACCAAGGGGATAGGCTTTATTGCCAATCAGCCCCAGCATTTT. Its protein product is CASTKGIGFIANQPQHF.

This clone appeared a few times. The chain recombines TRBV19 with TRBJ2-5; 8 bases line up with TRBD2. Unmatched junction bases numbered 1, after V lost 6 bases and J lost 4 bases. CDR1 and CDR2 from the germline V gene are LNHDA and SQIVND (reference sequence). The CDR3 loop spans 12 amino acids. For the CDR3, the DNA is TGTGCCAGTAGGCTAGCGGGAGAGACCCAGTACTTC. Protein: CASRLAGETQYF.

This clone has a handful of counts. The V and J genes are TRBV6-5 and TRBJ1-2, with D tentatively TRBD1 (6 bases). CDR3 size: 12 residues. V was trimmed by 6 bases and J by 4 bases, leaving 9 bases between them. CDR1 MNHEY and CDR2 SVGAGI come from the germline V gene. CDR3 bases: TGTGCCAGCAGGATAGGGGGCTATGGCTACACCTTC. This codes for CASRIGGYGYTF.

A note on this clone: The same CDR3 also results from other DNA sequences found in this sample. The chain uses TRBV30 and TRBJ2-3; 7 positions agree with TRBD2. The trim removed 3 bases at V and 1 base at J, leaving 7 bases unmatched. Germline-derived CDR1 and CDR2 are GTSNPN and SVGIG (reference sequence). The CDR3 totals 15 residues. The CDR3 reads CAWSLGLAGTDTQYF. The DNA for the CDR3 is TGTGCCTGGAGCCTGGGGCTAGCGGGCACAGATACGCAGTATTTT.